This T cell receptor (beta chain) appears in the sequencing data of a study of T cell responses to AZD1222 COVID-19 vaccine. Sequencing used immunoSEQ multiplex PCR; TCRdb keeps in-frame clones, though not all of them. This table holds 85,000 to 120,000 clones, roughly 80% found once. Germline CDR1 is LNHDA and CDR2 is SQIVND (reference sequence). This CDR3 region has 15 residues. V gave up 5 bases and J gave up 1 base, with 12 bases separating them. J is TRBJ2-4 and V is TRBV19, with D maybe TRBD2 (5 bases). The TCR originated in an adult in good health. The sequencing used peripheral blood, collected on day 0 of AZD1222 vaccination. CDR3: CASSPGEWAKNIQYF. The CDR3 DNA follows: TGTGCCAGTAGTCCCGGGGAGTGGGCCAAAAACATTCAGTACTTC. Full variable domain (remainder filled in from reference TRBV19 and TRBJ2-4): DGGITQSPKYLFRKEGQNVTLSCEQNLNHDAMYWYRQDPGQGLRLIYYSQIVNDFQKGDIAEGYSVSREKKESFPLTVTSAQKNPTAFYLCASSPGEWAKNIQYFGAGTRLSVL.